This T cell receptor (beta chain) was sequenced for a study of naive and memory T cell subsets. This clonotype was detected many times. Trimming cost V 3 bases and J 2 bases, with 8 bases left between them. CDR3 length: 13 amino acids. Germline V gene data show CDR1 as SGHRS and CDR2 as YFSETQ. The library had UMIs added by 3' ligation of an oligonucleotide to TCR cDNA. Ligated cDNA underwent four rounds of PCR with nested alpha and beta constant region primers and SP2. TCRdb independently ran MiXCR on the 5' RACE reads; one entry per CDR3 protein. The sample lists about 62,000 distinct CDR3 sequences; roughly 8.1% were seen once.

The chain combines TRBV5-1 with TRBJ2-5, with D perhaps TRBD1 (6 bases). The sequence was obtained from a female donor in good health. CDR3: CASSSGQQETQYF. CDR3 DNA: TGCGCCAGCAGCTCCGGACAGCAAGAGACCCAGTACTTC.